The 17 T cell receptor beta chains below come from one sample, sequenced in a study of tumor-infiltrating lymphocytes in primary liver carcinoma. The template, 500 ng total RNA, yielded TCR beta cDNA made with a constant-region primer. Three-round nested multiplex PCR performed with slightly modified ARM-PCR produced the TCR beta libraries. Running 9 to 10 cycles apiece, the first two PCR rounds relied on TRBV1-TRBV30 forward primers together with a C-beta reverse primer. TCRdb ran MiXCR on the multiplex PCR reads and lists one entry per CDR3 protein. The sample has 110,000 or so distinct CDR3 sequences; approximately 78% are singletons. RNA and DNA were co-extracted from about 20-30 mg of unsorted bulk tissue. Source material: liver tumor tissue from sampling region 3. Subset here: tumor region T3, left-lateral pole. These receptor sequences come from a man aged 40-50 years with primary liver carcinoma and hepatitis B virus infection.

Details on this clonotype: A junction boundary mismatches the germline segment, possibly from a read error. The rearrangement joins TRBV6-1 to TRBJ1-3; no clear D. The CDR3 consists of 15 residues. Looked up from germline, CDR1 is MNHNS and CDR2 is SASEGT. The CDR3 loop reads CASSAWTTSGTTIYF. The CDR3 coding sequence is TGTGCCAGCAGTGCTTGGACGACCTCTGGAACCACCATATATTTT.

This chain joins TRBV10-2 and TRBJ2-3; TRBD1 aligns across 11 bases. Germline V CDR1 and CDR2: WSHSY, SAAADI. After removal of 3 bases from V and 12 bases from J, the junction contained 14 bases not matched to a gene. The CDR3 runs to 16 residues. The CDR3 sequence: CASSDQDRGPTGTQYF. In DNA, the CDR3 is TGCGCCAGCAGTGACCAGGACAGGGGGCCCACTGGTACACAGTATTTT.

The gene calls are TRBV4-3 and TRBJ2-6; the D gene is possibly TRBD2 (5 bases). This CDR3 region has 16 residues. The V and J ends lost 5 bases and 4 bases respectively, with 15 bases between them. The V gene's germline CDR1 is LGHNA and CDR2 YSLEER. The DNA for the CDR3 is TGCGCCAGCAGCACTAATGGCGGGCAAGGGGCCAACGTCCTGACTTTC. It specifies CASSTNGGQGANVLTF.

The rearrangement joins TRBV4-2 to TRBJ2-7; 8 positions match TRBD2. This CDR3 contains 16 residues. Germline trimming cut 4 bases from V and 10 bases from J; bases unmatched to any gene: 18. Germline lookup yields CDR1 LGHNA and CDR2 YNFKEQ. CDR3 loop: CASSLSYGRDTREQYF. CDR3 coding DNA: TGTGCCAGCAGCCTGTCCTACGGGAGGGACACGAGAGAACAGTACTTC.

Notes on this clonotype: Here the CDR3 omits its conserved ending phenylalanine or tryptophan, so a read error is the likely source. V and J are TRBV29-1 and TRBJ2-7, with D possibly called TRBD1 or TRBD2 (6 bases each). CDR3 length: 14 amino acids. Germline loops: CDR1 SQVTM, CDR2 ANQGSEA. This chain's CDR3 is CSFAPWGANYEQYI. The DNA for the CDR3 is TGCAGCTTTGCCCCTTGGGGGGCCAACTACGAACAGTACATT.

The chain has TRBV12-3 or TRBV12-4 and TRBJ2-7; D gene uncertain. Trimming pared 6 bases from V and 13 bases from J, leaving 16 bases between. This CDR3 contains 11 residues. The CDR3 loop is CASSPNVVQYF. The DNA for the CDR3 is TGTGCCAGCAGCCCCAACGTAGTGCAATACTTC.

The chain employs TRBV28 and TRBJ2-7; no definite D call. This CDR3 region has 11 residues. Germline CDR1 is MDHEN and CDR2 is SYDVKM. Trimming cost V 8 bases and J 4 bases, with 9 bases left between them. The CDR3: CASGPRYEQYF. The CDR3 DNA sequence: TGTGCCAGCGGTCCCCGTTACGAGCAGTACTTC.

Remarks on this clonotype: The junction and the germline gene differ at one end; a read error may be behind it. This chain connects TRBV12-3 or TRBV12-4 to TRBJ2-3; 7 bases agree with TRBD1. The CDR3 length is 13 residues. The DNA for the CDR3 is TGTGCCAGCAGTTTGGCGCAGGGGGAGATCCAGTACTTT. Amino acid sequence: CASSLAQGEIQYF.

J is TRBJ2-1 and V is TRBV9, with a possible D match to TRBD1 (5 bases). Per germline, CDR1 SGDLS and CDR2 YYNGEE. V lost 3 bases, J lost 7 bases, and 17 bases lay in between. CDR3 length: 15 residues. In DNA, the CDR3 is TGTGCCAGCAGCGCGGACAACGAGTTCGCTAATGAGCAGTTCTTC. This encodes CASSADNEFANEQFF.

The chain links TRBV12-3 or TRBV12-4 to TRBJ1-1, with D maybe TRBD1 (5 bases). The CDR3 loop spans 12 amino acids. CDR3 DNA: TGTTCTAGCAGTTCGGCAGGGAGTGAAGCTTTCTTT. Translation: CSSSSAGSEAFF.

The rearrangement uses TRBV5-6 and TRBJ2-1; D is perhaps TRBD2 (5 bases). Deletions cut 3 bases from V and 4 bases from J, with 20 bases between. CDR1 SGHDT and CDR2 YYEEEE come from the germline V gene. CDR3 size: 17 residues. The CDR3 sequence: CASSSGLGSSEYNEQFF. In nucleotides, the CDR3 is TGTGCCAGCAGCTCGGGATTGGGCTCGTCAGAATACAATGAGCAGTTCTTC. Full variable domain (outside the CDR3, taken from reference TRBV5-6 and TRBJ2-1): DAGVTQSPTHLIKTRGQQVTLRCSPKSGHDTVSWYQQALGQGPQFIFQYYEEEERQRGNFPDRFSGHQFPNYSSELNVNALLLGDSALYLCASSSGLGSSEYNEQFFGPGTRLTVL.

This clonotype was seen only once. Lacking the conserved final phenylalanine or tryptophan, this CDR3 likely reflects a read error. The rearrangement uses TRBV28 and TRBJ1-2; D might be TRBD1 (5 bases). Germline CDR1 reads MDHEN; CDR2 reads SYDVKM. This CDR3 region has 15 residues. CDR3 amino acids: CASSFGAQEGYSYTL. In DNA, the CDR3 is TGTGCCAGCAGCTTCGGGGCCCAGGAGGGCTATAGCTACACCTTA.

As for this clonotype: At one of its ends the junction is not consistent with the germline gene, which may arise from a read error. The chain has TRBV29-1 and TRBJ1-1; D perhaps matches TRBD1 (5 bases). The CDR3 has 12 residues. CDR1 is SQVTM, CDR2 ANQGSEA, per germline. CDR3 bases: TGCAGCGTTCGGTGGGGCGCGACTGAAGCTTCCTTC. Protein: CSVRWGATEASF.

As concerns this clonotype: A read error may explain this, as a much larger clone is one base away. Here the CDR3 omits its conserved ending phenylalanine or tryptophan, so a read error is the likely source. The CDR3 reads CASSLIQGGSGELFS. The CDR3 nucleotides are TGTGCCAGCAGTTTGATACAGGGGGGGTCCGGGGAGCTGTTTTCT. The V and J genes are TRBV12-3 or TRBV12-4 and TRBJ2-2, with D maybe TRBD1 (8 bases). CDR3 length equals 15 residues. The V end lost 3 bases, the J end lost 6 bases, and 14 bases lay between the germline ends.

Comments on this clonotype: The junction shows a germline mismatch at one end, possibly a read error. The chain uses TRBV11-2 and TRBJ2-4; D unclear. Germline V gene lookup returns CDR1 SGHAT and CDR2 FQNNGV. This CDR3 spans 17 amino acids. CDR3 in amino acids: CASSLDRASLAKNIQYF. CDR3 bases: TGTGCCAGCAGTTTAGATAGAGCAAGTCTAGCCAAAAACATTCAGTACTTC.

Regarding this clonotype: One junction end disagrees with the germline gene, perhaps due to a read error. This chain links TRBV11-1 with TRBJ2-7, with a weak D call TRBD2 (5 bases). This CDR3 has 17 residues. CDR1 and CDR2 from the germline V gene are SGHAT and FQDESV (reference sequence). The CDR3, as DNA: TGTGCCGGCAGCTTAGGGCCGGCGGGTGAAAGCTCCTGCGAACAGTACTTC. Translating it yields CAGSLGPAGESSCEQYF.

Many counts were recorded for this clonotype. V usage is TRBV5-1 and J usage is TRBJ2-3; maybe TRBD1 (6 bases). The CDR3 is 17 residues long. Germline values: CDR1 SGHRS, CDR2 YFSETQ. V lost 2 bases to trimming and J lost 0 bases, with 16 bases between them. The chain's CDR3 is CASSFRGSGTSTDTQYF. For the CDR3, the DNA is TGCGCCAGCAGCTTTAGGGGGAGCGGAACTAGCACAGATACGCAGTATTTT.